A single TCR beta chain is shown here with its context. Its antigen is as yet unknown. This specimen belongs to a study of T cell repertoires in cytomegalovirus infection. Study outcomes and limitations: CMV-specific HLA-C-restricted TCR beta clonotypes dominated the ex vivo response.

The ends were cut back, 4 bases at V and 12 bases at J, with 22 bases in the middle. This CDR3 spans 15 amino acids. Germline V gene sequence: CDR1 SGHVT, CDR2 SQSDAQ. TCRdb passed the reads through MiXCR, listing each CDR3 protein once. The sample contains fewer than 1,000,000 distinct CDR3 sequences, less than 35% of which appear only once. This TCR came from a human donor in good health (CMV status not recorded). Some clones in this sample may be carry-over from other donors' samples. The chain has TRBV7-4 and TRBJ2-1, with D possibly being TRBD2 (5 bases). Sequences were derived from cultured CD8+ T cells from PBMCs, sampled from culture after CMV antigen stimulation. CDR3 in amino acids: CASSSRATSRGVQFF. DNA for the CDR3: TGTGCCAGCAGCTCCCGGGCGACCAGCCGGGGTGTGCAGTTCTTC. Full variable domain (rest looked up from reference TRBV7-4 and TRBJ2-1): GAGVSQSPRYKVAKRGRDVALRCDSISGHVTLYWYRQTLGQGSEVLTYSQSDAQRDKSGRPSGRFSAERPERSVSTLKIQRTEQGDSAVYLCASSSRATSRGVQFFGPGTRLTVL.